What follows is one TCR beta chain and its context. The antigen it binds to is not known. The input lacks base qualities; no much larger clone sits a single base away. The immunoSEQ hsTCRB v3.0 assay was used at survey level resolution to sequence the TRB variable region. A depth of roughly 35,000-55,000 T-cell genomes per sample was targeted for TRB sequencing. TRB libraries were pooled and sequenced on an Illumina MiSeq using a v3 150-cycle kit. On the authors' methods: Repertoire analysis ran in R within a reproducible Nextflow workflow covering QC, data transformation and analysis. LymphoSeq2, an R package for exploring AIRR-Seq data, was used to implement custom analyses. After excluding a few samples that yielded fewer than 5000 total TRB sequences, 150 to 200 HIV repertoires remained for analysis. Among the approximately 180 HIV repertoires that were kept, 59 were collected before ART initiation and roughly 130 were collected after ART initiation. Repertoires were downsampled to 5000 TRB nucleotide sequences, and summary statistics were averaged over 100 downsampling iterations. Only TRB sequences with CDR3 regions of at least seven amino acids were retained for analysis. Two measures captured diversity: a Shannon entropy-derived clonality score and the Gini coefficient. Repertoire networks linked the top 5000 CDR3 amino acid sequences whenever two sequences differed by an edit distance of one. For TRB CDR3 amino acid sequences, GLIPH2 was used to predict antigen specificity groups and MHC restriction. To flag known CMV, EBV, HIV or tissue antigen associations, CDR3 amino acid sequences were matched against VDJdb and McPAS-TCR. Pre-ART, post-ART and control groups were compared with Wilcoxon signed-rank tests and Holm-Bonferroni correction. TCRdb mirrors the immuneACCESS table, restricted to in-frame sequences. Some clones are absent from its copies; in checked studies, under half trace to an unresolved V gene, and the reason for the others is unknown. That table is the source of V, J and clone size, and D and trimming were worked out from the DNA. This sample comprises 25,000 to 35,000 clones, approximately 84% of them detected only once. In total, the top ten clones hold under 8.5% of the sample.

Including cysteine and phenylalanine, the CDR3 has 15 amino acids. The kept DNA is CDR3 alone, 45 bases in frame from the first base. Reading the germline V gene (reference sequence) gives CDR1 MNHNY and CDR2 SVGAGI. The V and J ends are trimmed by 2 bases and 12 bases, leaving 17 bases between them. This record comes from a study of long-term antiretroviral therapy in people with HIV (dated by TCRdb to between 2021 and 2023). About the investigation overall: The earliest samples were collected approximately a decade before the 2015 WHO recommendation for immediate ART, a period when ART was typically delayed until CD4 counts fell. A retrospective serial study tested whether ART initiation and durable HIV suppression were associated with changes in peripheral blood TRB repertoire composition and diversity. A total of 192 cryopreserved PBMC samples came from approximately 30 adults with confirmed HIV infection and were collected serially over a mean of around 6 years (range 1-12). Among the 25 to 35 participants with HIV, over nine were female. No cross-contamination during QIAcube processing turned up in test extractions that ran a monoclonal T-cell line alongside 30 to 40 polyclonal samples.

Broad study findings and their caveats: ART initiation was associated with a significant increase in TRB diversity, but diversity stayed significantly below transplant donor controls even after long-term ART. Because pre-ART samples had limited cell numbers, profiling was done on unsorted PBMC rather than on sorted CD4+ and CD8+ T cells. Inferences about post-ART repertoire changes are limited because no data were available on ART adherence, viral resistance or therapy changes. The samples span the years 2004 to 2017, and the ART regimens used at that time may not be as effective as current regimens. Expanded TRB clones identified before ART initiation dominated the repertoire at all time points, although this dominance fluctuated and declined in many PLHIV after ART. Because PBMC availability was limited, only the TCR beta chain was sequenced, with no alpha chain pairing. Compared with controls, HIV repertoires had narrower CDR3 length ranges, and the network structure pointed to an antigen-experienced repertoire that shifted only slightly toward naive after ART.

Participants were included only if at least one PBMC sample before ART initiation and at least two post-ART samples were available. Treatment was received in the United States of America by all participants with HIV. Before DNA extraction, cryopreserved samples of about 0.95-10 million PBMC were thawed and then washed. At the time of the earliest PBMC sample, participants with HIV were aged between about 23 and 54 years. Each participant contributed PBMC samples from 1-4 timepoints before ART initiation and 2-8 timepoints after ART initiation, with a median of 7 samples. Serial HIV viral load, CD4+ T-cell count, ART history and demographic data were obtained for every participant. Genomic DNA was extracted from unsorted PBMC with a Qiagen kit on a QIAcube, processed in batches of 12 samples.

The chain employs TRBV6-6 and TRBJ1-6; 6 matching bases give a weak D call of TRBD1. Here the sequenced sample was unsorted PBMCs, taken 3.1 years after starting antiretroviral therapy. The receptor was isolated from a woman aged 50 to 60 with HIV. The nucleotide sequence reads as follows: TGTGCCAGCAGTTACGGGGACAATTTTAGGGAACCCCTCCACTTT. It translates as CASSYGDNFREPLHF.